The 14 T cell receptor beta chains below come from one sample, sequenced in a study of blood T cell repertoires in COVID-19. Some clones are missing from TCRdb's copy, which holds only in-frame ones; the method was immunoSEQ multiplex PCR. This sample has about 100,000 clones, with approximately 86% found just once. Material for sequencing was PBMCs or T cells enriched from blood (not recorded which). The source is a woman aged 45-59 years who had recovered from COVID-19.

The chain has TRBV24-1 and TRBJ2-2, with D perhaps TRBD2 (5 bases). This CDR3 contains 12 residues. Germline V lookup: CDR1 KGHDR, CDR2 SFDVKD. V lost 8 bases and J 3 bases, leaving 6 bases between the germline ends. The CDR3 coding sequence is TGTGCCACCAACGGGGACACCGGGGAGCTGTTTTTT. Its protein product is CATNGDTGELFF.

The chain uses TRBV9 and TRBJ2-1; TRBD1 is a possible D gene (5 bases). Germline CDR1 reads SGDLS; CDR2 reads YYNGEE. The V gene lost 3 bases and the J gene lost 1 base, with 11 bases spanning the gap. The CDR3 consists of 15 residues. The CDR3 coding sequence is TGTGCCAGCAGCGCCTTAGGGGTTTCCTACAATGAGCAGTTCTTC. Translation: CASSALGVSYNEQFF.

There are a few counts of this clone. The rearrangement links TRBV7-2 to TRBJ2-3, with 10 nucleotides matching TRBD2. The CDR3 is 16 amino acids. V lost 0 bases and J lost 5; bases outside the gene matches: 5. CDR1 and CDR2 (germline): SGHTA, FQGNSA. CDR3 amino acids: CASSLAFSGGLDTQYF. CDR3 DNA sequence: TGTGCCAGCAGCTTAGCGTTTAGCGGGGGGTTAGATACGCAGTATTTT.

The chain carries TRBV5-5 and TRBJ2-3; 8 bases are a match to TRBD2. Germline CDR1 is SGHKS and CDR2 is YYEKEE (reference sequence). Trimming removed 3 bases from V and 5 bases from J; junction bases left unmatched: 11. The CDR3 is 16 amino acids. The CDR3 DNA reads as TGTGCCAGCAGCTCCGCCCCGGGGGGGCGGGTAGATACGCAGTATTTT. This gives the protein CASSSAPGGRVDTQYF.

The chain joins TRBV18 to TRBJ2-5; TRBD1 might be the D (6 bases). This CDR3 has 14 amino acids. V was pared by 2 bases and J by 4 bases, with 11 bases between. Germline CDR1 is KGHSH and CDR2 is LQKENI. As DNA, the CDR3 is TGTGCCAGCTCACCAGGACAGCTCCCAGAGACCCAGTACTTC. It specifies CASSPGQLPETQYF.

CDR3 region: CASSDLTSRVAYEQYF. The DNA of the CDR3 is TGTGCCAGCAGTGACTTGACTAGTCGGGTCGCCTACGAGCAGTACTTC. The chain carries TRBV6-1 and TRBJ2-7, with D possibly matching TRBD2 (6 bases). The CDR3 is 16 residues long. Germline V gene lookup returns CDR1 MNHNS and CDR2 SASEGT. V was trimmed by 3 bases and J by 2 bases, leaving 17 bases between them.

The V gene is TRBV28, the J gene TRBJ2-2; D perhaps matches TRBD1 (6 bases). The CDR3 extends over 15 amino acids. The germline V gene has CDR1 MDHEN and CDR2 SYDVKM. Trimming removed 6 bases at V and 1 base at J, with 12 bases between. CDR3 DNA: TGTGCCAGCAGAGGAAGCAGGGGGAACACCGGGGAGCTGTTTTTT. Translation gives CASRGSRGNTGELFF.

The J gene is TRBJ2-1, the V gene TRBV6-4, with 9 bases lining up with TRBD1. The CDR3 spans 15 residues. Germline lookup yields CDR1 MRHNA and CDR2 SNTAGT. The V and J ends lost 5 bases and 9 bases, in that order; junction bases with no gene match: 11. Written as DNA, the CDR3 is TGTGCCAGCAGTCCTCTCTCGGGACAGGGAGGTGAGCAGTTCTTC. This encodes CASSPLSGQGGEQFF.

CDR3 amino acids: CASSLSGGKNTEAFF. In DNA form, the CDR3 reads TGTGCCAGCAGCCTCTCTGGGGGGAAGAACACTGAAGCTTTCTTT. The chain links TRBV27 to TRBJ1-1; D may be TRBD1 (5 bases). V was pared by 6 bases and J by 1 base, with 15 bases between. CDR3 length: 15 amino acids. Looked up from germline, CDR1 is MNHEY and CDR2 is SMNVEV (reference sequence).

This clone was observed once. The chain is built from TRBV4-1 and TRBJ2-7, with 11 bases matching TRBD2. The germline V gene has CDR1 MGHRA and CDR2 YSYEKL. Trimming at V came to 5 bases and at J to 12 bases, leaving 9 bases not matched to a gene. This CDR3 has 13 residues. CDR3 sequence reads: CASSGTSGARRYF. Here the CDR3 DNA reads TGCGCCAGCAGCGGGACTAGCGGAGCCCGCAGGTACTTC.

The rearrangement links TRBV2 to TRBJ2-1, with a possible D match to TRBD1 (6 bases). Germline CDR1 reads SNHLY; CDR2 reads FYNNEI. V was shortened by 4 bases and J by 2 bases, with 12 bases between the two germline ends. This CDR3 is 15 amino acids long. CDR3 region: CASSGEGGPYNEQFF. The DNA of the CDR3 is TGTGCCAGCAGTGGCGAAGGGGGTCCCTACAATGAGCAGTTCTTC.

The chain has TRBV10-1 and TRBJ2-7; 10 bases match TRBD1. V gave up 6 bases and J gave up 5 bases; unmatched junction bases: 7. Per germline, CDR1 WNHNN and CDR2 SYGVQD (reference sequence). CDR3 length: 14 residues. This CDR3 is CASSRDRGTHEQYF. In DNA form, the CDR3 reads TGCGCCAGCAGCCGGGACAGGGGTACCCACGAGCAGTACTTC.

The rearrangement joins TRBV24-1 to TRBJ2-3; 8 bases are shared with TRBD2. This CDR3 is 14 amino acids long. Losses at the gene ends were 7 bases for V and 1 base for J; bases not matched to a gene: 3. CDR1 KGHDR and CDR2 SFDVKD come from the germline V gene. Here the CDR3 DNA reads TGTGCCACCAGCAAGACTAGCGGCACAGATACGCAGTATTTT. Translation gives CATSKTSGTDTQYF.

The chain joins TRBV2 to TRBJ2-5; TRBD1 matches at 11 bases. Losses at the gene ends were 8 bases for V and 5 bases for J; bases not matched to a gene: 19. This CDR3 region has 18 residues. Per the germline V gene, CDR1 is SNHLY and CDR2 is FYNNEI. CDR3 residues: CASAELPGQGVVLETQYF. CDR3 bases: TGTGCCAGCGCGGAACTCCCGGGACAGGGGGTAGTCCTCGAGACCCAGTACTTC.